This T cell receptor (beta chain) stems from a study of T-cell reconstitution after alpha-beta-depleted transplantation in children. Unique molecular identifiers were built into the TCRbeta library. TCRdb re-analysed the PCR reads in MiXCR, keeping a single row per CDR3 protein. The sample has hundreds of thousands of distinct CDR3 sequences; approximately 12% are singletons. The specimen was PBMCs from the stem cell graft donor, collected from the stem cell graft. The sequence was collected from a human donor who donated a stem cell graft to a child with combined immunodeficiency.

The CDR3 DNA reads as TGTGCCAGCAGCGTAGAGGGGTGGGACATTCACCAAGAGACCCAGTACTTC. It encodes CASSVEGWDIHQETQYF. The gene calls are TRBV9 and TRBJ2-5, with D possibly TRBD1 on 6 matching bases. CDR1 is SGDLS, CDR2 YYNGEE, per germline. This CDR3 contains 17 residues. The V gene lost 0 bases and the J gene lost 0 bases, with 15 bases spanning the gap.